This record concerns one T cell receptor beta chain sequence. The repertoire was sequenced with immunoSEQ multiplex PCR; TCRdb's copy has only in-frame clones and lacks some. The repertoire has 80,000 to 130,000 clones, about 88% of them found once; the top ten carry 16%. The data were obtained in a study of T cell responses to AZD1222 COVID-19 vaccine. This clonotype was sampled from an adult in good health. The source was peripheral blood, collected on day 0 of AZD1222 vaccination.

The CDR3 protein is CATSDPRTSGTLFF. The CDR3 bases are TGTGCCACCAGTGACCCTCGGACTAGCGGGACTCTGTTCTTC. The J gene is TRBJ2-1, the V gene TRBV24-1; TRBD2 agrees at 12 bases. This CDR3 has 14 amino acids. V trimming: 4 bases; J trimming: 15 bases; junction bases outside the gene matches: 9. Germline V CDR1 and CDR2: KGHDR, SFDVKD.